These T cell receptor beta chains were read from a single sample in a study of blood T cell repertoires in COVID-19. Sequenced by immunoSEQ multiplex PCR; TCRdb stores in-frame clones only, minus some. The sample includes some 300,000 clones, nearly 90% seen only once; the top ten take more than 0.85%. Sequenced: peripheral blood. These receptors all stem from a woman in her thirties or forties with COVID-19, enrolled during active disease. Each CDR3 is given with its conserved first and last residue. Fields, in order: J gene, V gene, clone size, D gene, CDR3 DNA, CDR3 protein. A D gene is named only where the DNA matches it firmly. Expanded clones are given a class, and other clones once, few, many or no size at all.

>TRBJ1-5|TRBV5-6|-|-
TGTGCCAGCAGCTTAGGAGGGGTCAATCAGCCCCAGCATTTT
CASSLGGVNQPQHF
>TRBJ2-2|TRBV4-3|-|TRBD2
TGCGCCAGCAGCCAAGTCGGGGGGAATTTGAACACCGGGGAGCTGTTTTTT
CASSQVGGNLNTGELFF
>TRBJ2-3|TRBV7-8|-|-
TGTGCCAGCAGCCCAAGAGTTATTTCCGCTAGCACAGATACGCAGTATTTT
CASSPRVISASTDTQYF
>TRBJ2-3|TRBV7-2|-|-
TGTGCCAGTTCCCCCGGGGATAGCACAGATACGCAGTATTTT
CASSPGDSTDTQYF
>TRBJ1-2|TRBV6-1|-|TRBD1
TGTGCCAGCAGTGAAGTGGGACAGGGTTTTTCATATGGCTACACCTTC
CASSEVGQGFSYGYTF
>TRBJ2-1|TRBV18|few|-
TGTGCCAGCGCCTACAGGGCTTATGAGCAGTTCTTC
CASAYRAYEQFF
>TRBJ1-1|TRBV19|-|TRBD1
TGTGCCAGTAGTATCCAGGGGGCGGCTTTCTTT
CASSIQGAAFF
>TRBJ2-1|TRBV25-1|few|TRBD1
TGTGCCAGCAGTGAATCCTCAGACAGGGTGTACAATGAGCAGTTCTTC
CASSESSDRVYNEQFF
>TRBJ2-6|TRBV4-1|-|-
TGCGCCAGCAGCCAACCTGGGACTTCTGGGGCCAACGTCCTGACTTTC
CASSQPGTSGANVLTF
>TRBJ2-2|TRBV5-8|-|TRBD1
TGTGCCGGCAGCTCCCGGACAGGGTTCGGGGAGCTGTTTTTT
CAGSSRTGFGELFF
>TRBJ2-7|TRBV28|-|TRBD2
TGTGCCAGCAGTTTATTAAGAACTAGCGGGACCTACGAGCAGTACTTC
CASSLLRTSGTYEQYF
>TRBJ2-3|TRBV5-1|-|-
TGCGCCAGCAGCTTGGTAGGGGGAGTCAGCACAGATACGCAGTATTTT
CASSLVGGVSTDTQYF
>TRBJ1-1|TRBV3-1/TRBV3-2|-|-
TGTGCCAGCAGCCCTGGGGCCCCGATTGAAGCTTTCTTT
CASSPGAPIEAFF
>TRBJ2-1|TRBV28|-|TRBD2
TGTGCCAGCTTGGGACTAGCGGGAGCTCCCCACTACAATGAGCAGTTCTTC
CASLGLAGAPHYNEQFF
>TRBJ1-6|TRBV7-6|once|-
TGTGCCAGCAGCTTAGGGCGCAGGGCAACAGGGTATAATTCACCCCTCCACTTT
CASSLGRRATGYNSPLHF
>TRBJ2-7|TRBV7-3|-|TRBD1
TGTGCCAGCAGCCCGGGACAGGGCCCGTACGAGCAGTACTTC
CASSPGQGPYEQYF
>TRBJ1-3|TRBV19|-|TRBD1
TGTGCCAGTAGTATAGGACAGGGAGCCTTCATATATTTT
CASSIGQGAFIYF
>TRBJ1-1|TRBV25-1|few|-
TGTGCCAGCAGTGACACGGCCGCCGGAGGGACTGAAGCTTTCTTT
CASSDTAAGGTEAFF
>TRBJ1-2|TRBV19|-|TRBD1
TGTGCCAGTAGTATACCCGGTCAGGGGGCTCACTATGGCTACACCTTC
CASSIPGQGAHYGYTF
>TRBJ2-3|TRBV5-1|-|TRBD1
TGCGCCAGCAGCTTCGGACAGGGCACAGATACGCAGTATTTT
CASSFGQGTDTQYF
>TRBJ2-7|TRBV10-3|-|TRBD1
TGTGCCATCAGGCGACAGGGGGCTTCCTACGAGCAGTACTTC
CAIRRQGASYEQYF
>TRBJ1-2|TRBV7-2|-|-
TGTGCCTCGGGGGGCTACACCTTC
CASGGYTF
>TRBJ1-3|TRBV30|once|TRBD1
TGTGCCTGGAGAGTGACAGGGCCCTCTGGAAACACCATATATTTT
CAWRVTGPSGNTIYF
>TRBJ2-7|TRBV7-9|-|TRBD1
TGTGCCAGCAGCTGGACCGGGACAGGGGGTCGTGAGCAGTACTTC
CASSWTGTGGREQYF
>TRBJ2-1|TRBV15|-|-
TGTGCCACCAGCAGAGATCCGACAGCGAATGAGCAGTTCTTC
CATSRDPTANEQFF
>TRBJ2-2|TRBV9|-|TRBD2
TGTGCCAGCAGCGTAGTCGGACTAGCGGGAGTAGGCACCGGGGAGCTGTTTTTT
CASSVVGLAGVGTGELFF
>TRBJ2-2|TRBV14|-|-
TGTGCCAGCAGCCAAGTAGGGAGACCGGCCGGGGAGCTGTTTTTT
CASSQVGRPAGELFF
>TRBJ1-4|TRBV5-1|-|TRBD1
TGCGCCAGCACAACAGGGGGCGCTGGTGAAAAACTGTTTTTT
CASTTGGAGEKLFF
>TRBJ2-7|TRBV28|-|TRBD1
TGTGCCAGCAACAGACCGGGACAGGGCTACGAGCAGTACTTC
CASNRPGQGYEQYF
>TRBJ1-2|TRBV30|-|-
TGTGCCTGGGAAAGGGGCAGTGGGTATGGCTACACCTTC
CAWERGSGYGYTF
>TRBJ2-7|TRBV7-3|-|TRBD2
TGTGCCAGCAGCTTAGCGGCGGGAGGATCCTACGAGCAGTACTTC
CASSLAAGGSYEQYF
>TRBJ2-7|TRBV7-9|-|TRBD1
TGTGCCAGCAGTTCTAAGGGGGCCTCCTACGAGCAGTACTTC
CASSSKGASYEQYF
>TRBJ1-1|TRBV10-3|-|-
TGTGCCATCAGTGAGGACAGTCGTTGGTCTGAAGCTTTCTTT
CAISEDSRWSEAFF
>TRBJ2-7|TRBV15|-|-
TGTGCCACCAGCAGAGATCACGGGGGAGCACGATGCTTC
CATSRDHGGARCF
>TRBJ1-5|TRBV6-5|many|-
TGTGCCAGCAGTTACAATGCACTCGGCAATCAGCCCCAGCATTTT
CASSYNALGNQPQHF
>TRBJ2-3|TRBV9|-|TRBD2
TGTGCCAGCAGCTCAGGGACTAGCGGGTTCCCCACAGATACGCAGTATTTT
CASSSGTSGFPTDTQYF
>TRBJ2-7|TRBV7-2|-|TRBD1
TGTGCCAGCAGCGCCCAGCAGGGGGCTTTTAACGAGCAGTACTTC
CASSAQQGAFNEQYF
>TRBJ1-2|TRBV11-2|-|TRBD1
TGTGCCAGCAGCTTGCAGGGGGGTTTAGTGCGGGGCTACACCTTC
CASSLQGGLVRGYTF
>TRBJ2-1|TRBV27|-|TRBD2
TGTGCCAGCAGTGCCCCCGGGACTAGCCCTACGCGTGAGCAGTTCTTC
CASSAPGTSPTREQFF
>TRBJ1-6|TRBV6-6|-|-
TGTGCCAGTGGGGGGGGAGTTGGGTCACCCCTCCACTTT
CASGGGVGSPLHF
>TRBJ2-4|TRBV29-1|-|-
TGCAGCGTTCAGGGCCAAGCCAAAAACATTCAGTACTTC
CSVQGQAKNIQYF
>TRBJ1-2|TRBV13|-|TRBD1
TGTGCCAGCAGCCCGGACAGGGTACGAATGGGCTACACCTTC
CASSPDRVRMGYTF
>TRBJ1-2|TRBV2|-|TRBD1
TGTGCCAGCAGCCCAGTATCGGACAGGTCTGCTTTCTATGGCTACACCTTC
CASSPVSDRSAFYGYTF
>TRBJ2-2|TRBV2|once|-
TGTGCCAGCAGTGGACAGAACACCGGGGAGCTGTTTTTT
CASSGQNTGELFF
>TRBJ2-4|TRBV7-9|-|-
TGTGCCAGCAACCGTTGGGGGGTCAGGGACGCTGAGTACTTC
CASNRWGVRDAEYF
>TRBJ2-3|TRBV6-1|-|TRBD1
TGTGCCAGCAGTGCGTCTAGGGGGACAGTAGGGGATACGCAGTATTTT
CASSASRGTVGDTQYF
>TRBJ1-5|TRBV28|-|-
TGTGCCAGCAGTTTATTAGCTCAGCCCCAGCATTTT
CASSLLAQPQHF
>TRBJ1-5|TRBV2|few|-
TGTGCCAGCAGTGTTTTACAGGGCAATCAGCCCCAGCATTTT
CASSVLQGNQPQHF
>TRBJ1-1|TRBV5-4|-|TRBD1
TGTGCCAGCAGCCCAGGGACAGCGGCATGGACTGAAGCTTTCTTT
CASSPGTAAWTEAFF
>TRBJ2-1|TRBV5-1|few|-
TGCGCCAGCAGCTTAACAGGGCCTTCCTACAATGAGCAGTTCTTC
CASSLTGPSYNEQFF
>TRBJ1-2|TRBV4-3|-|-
TGCGCCAGCAGCCAAGAAAGACAGCACTATGGCTACACCTTC
CASSQERQHYGYTF
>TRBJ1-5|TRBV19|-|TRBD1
TGTGCCAGTAGGACAGGGGGGTATCAGCCCCAGCATTTT
CASRTGGYQPQHF
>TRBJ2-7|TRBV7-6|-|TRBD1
TGTGCCAGCAGCTTATCGCCACACGGGACAGGGGGCTCCGAGCAGTACTTC
CASSLSPHGTGGSEQYF
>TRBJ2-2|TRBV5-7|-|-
TGTGCCAGCAGCTTCCTGGTTTGGTCAGCGAACACCGGGGAGCTGTTTTTT
CASSFLVWSANTGELFF
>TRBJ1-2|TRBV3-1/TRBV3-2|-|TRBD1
TGTGCCAGCAGCCAAATACTAGGACAGGGGTTGGGCTACACCTTC
CASSQILGQGLGYTF
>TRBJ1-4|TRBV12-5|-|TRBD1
TGTGCTAGTGGTTTGGTAAACCGGGACAGGGAGATTAATGAAAAACTGTTTTTT
CASGLVNRDREINEKLFF
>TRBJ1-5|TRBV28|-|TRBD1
TGTGCCAGCAGGCAGGGGGTTGAGCCCCAGCATTTT
CASRQGVEPQHF
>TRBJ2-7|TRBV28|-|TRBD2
TGTGCCACGCGGGGGGGGCATCAGGGGCGGCACGAGCAGTACTTC
CATRGGHQGRHEQYF